This TCR beta chain was profiled in a study of OX40 agonist ivuxolimab in advanced cancers. About the investigation overall: Ivuxolimab, which targeted the costimulatory receptor OX40 (CD134), was an agonistic, fully human IgG2 monoclonal antibody. Intravenous ivuxolimab was administered to patients every 2 weeks at six dose levels: 0.01, 0.1, 0.3, 1.5, 3 and 10 mg/kg. Of the 50 to 55 patients in dose escalation, some 19 had hepatocellular carcinoma, approximately 15 had melanoma, 9 had renal cell carcinoma and 9 had head and neck cancer. The dose-escalation cohort was roughly 83% male with a mean age of about 58 years, ranging from roughly 23 to 80. Prior anti-PD-1, anti-PD-L1 or anti-CTLA-4 therapy was permitted, and roughly two fifths of dose-escalation patients had received checkpoint inhibitors. Three dose-escalation patients achieved partial responses, one with hepatocellular carcinoma and two with cutaneous melanoma. The purpose of peripheral TCRbeta sequencing was to test whether ivuxolimab changed TCR sequence diversity and led to clonal T-cell expansion. The monotherapy dose-escalation portion (N ≈ 56 patients) of the phase I ivuxolimab trial is reported in the paper. What the research found in general, with its limitations: After ivuxolimab, CD8+ T cells had more expanded clones than CD4+ T cells on average. The antigen specificity of the peripheral T cells that underwent clonal expansion was not determined. Low levels of normalized T-cell clonal expansion were also seen in some patients who did not respond. In partial responders in the 0.1-3.0 mg/kg groups, normalized peripheral clonal expansion was found to be among the lowest, especially among CD8+ T cells. Clonal expansion of both CD4+ and CD8+ blood T cells was observed from baseline to week 6 at doses 0.1 to 3.0 mg/kg.

To sequence the TCRbeta CDR3 region, genomic DNA was isolated from the sorted cells. The immunoSEQ Assay was used for sequencing of TCRbeta CDR3 regions. TCRdb carries this immuneACCESS record with in-frame sequences only. Its versions omit some clonotypes, under half of them owing to an unresolved V gene in the studies checked, with the rest unexplained. Present in this sample are 70,000 to 75,000 clones, roughly 86% of which were seen just once. Approximately 0.99% of the sample goes to the ten largest clones. CDR3 length: 15 amino acids, cysteine to phenylalanine. Only the CDR3 portion is preserved as DNA: 45 bases, with reading frame beginning at the first base. V loses 3 bases of germline sequence and J loses 0 bases, and the interval between the two ends is 9 bases. CDR1 and CDR2 were assigned from the germline V gene as SGHTA and FQGTGA. A note on this clone: Its antigen target is currently unknown. Base qualities are missing; no much larger clone stands one base away.

Patients with autoimmune disease history or receiving systemic immunosuppression were excluded from the trial. Peripheral blood for TCR sequencing was collected from all dose cohorts at baseline, on cycle 4 day 1, and on cycle 7 day 1. Samples were obtained from an open-label, multicenter, first-in-human phase I dose-escalation trial of ivuxolimab. Adults with locally advanced or metastatic melanoma, renal cell carcinoma, hepatocellular carcinoma or head and neck squamous cell carcinoma were enrolled in the trial. Before TCR sequencing, CD4+ and CD8+ T cells were separately sorted from peripheral blood.

The sequence was collected from an adult with an advanced solid tumor such as melanoma, head and neck, liver or kidney cancer. The sequencing here drew on CD4+ or CD8+ T cells sorted from blood, taken in a trial of the OX40 agonist ivuxolimab. The chain was built from TRBV7-3 and TRBJ2-1, with the D segment identity uncertain. This receptor carries the CDR3 CASSFDKSSYNEQFF. The sequence in DNA is TGTGCCAGCAGCTTCGACAAGAGCTCCTACAATGAGCAGTTCTTC.